These T cell receptor beta chains were read from a single sample in a study of blood T cell repertoires in COVID-19. The repertoire was sequenced with immunoSEQ multiplex PCR; TCRdb's copy has only in-frame clones and lacks some. Of around 55,000 clones detected, approximately 85% appear once; the ten largest clones hold roughly 13%. The sequenced material came from peripheral blood. Receptors were obtained from a human donor in a cohort sampled during active COVID-19. Each CDR3 is given with its conserved first and last residue. A D gene is named only where the DNA matches it firmly. For some rows the clone size is stated as once, few or many, or as a class when expanded; others skip it.

TRBD1	TRBV15	NA	TRBJ2-5	TGTGCCACCAGCGGATCGACAGGGGAGGAGACCCAGTACTTC	CATSGSTGEETQYF
TRBD1	TRBV13	NA	TRBJ1-2	TGTGCCAGCAGCTCGGACAGGGCACATGGCTACACCTTC	CASSSDRAHGYTF
NA	TRBV6-2/TRBV6-3	NA	TRBJ2-5	TGTGCCAGCAGTTACCTCTTCCAAGAGACCCAGTACTTC	CASSYLFQETQYF
TRBD1	TRBV7-2	once	TRBJ1-6	TGTGCCAGCAGCTCGGGACAGGGGGTATCCCTCCACTTT	CASSSGQGVSLHF
NA	TRBV20-1	NA	TRBJ1-5	TGCAGTGCTAGTGAAACAGGGAGAGGATCGAATCAGCCCCAGCATTTT	CSASETGRGSNQPQHF
TRBD1	TRBV30	NA	TRBJ2-3	TGTGCCTGGAGGGACAGGGCGAAGGGCACAGATACGCAGTATTTT	CAWRDRAKGTDTQYF
TRBD1	TRBV19	NA	TRBJ1-1	TGTGCCAGTAGTGTGAACAGGGGGCCTGAAGCTTTCTTT	CASSVNRGPEAFF
TRBD2	TRBV5-4	NA	TRBJ2-5	TGTGCCAGCAGCAACCCGGGAGGGGGGCACGGCCTAGGGACCCAGTACTTC	CASSNPGGGHGLGTQYF
TRBD1	TRBV4-2	NA	TRBJ2-7	TGTGCCAGCAGCCAAGAGGCCGGGACAGGGGACTACGAGCAGTACTTC	CASSQEAGTGDYEQYF
NA	TRBV10-1	NA	TRBJ1-5	TGCGCCAGCAGTAGACGAATAAGACATGGTCAGCCCCAGCATTTT	CASSRRIRHGQPQHF
TRBD1	TRBV19	NA	TRBJ2-3	TGTGCCAGTAGTTCAGCGACAGGGGGTACAGATACGCAGTATTTT	CASSSATGGTDTQYF
TRBD1	TRBV9	NA	TRBJ2-2	TGTGCCAGCAGCCTACAGGGGTTTTCTGGGGAGCTGTTTTTT	CASSLQGFSGELFF
NA	TRBV15	NA	TRBJ2-7	TGTGCCGCGGGGGCCTCCTCCTACGAGCAGTACTTC	CAAGASSYEQYF
TRBD1	TRBV19	NA	TRBJ1-4	TGTGCCAGTAATACACGGACAGGGGCGGCGACTAATGAAAAACTGTTTTTT	CASNTRTGAATNEKLFF
NA	TRBV7-2	NA	TRBJ1-5	TGTGCCAGCAGCAGTACAGGGTTAAGCAATCAGCCCCAGCATTTT	CASSSTGLSNQPQHF
TRBD2	TRBV7-6	NA	TRBJ2-7	TGTGCCAGCAGCCACTTGTGGCCGGGCTCCTCAGGCAGCGGGACTTACGAGCAGTACTTC	CASSHLWPGSSGSGTYEQYF
TRBD1	TRBV6-2/TRBV6-3	NA	TRBJ2-3	TGTGCCAGCAGTTACTCCTTCGCGAACAGGGGGACCACAGATACGCAGTATTTT	CASSYSFANRGTTDTQYF
NA	TRBV7-2	NA	TRBJ1-2	TGTGCCAGCAGCTTAGCGGTGGAAAACAGGGCGGGTGGCTATGGCTACACCTTC	CASSLAVENRAGGYGYTF
TRBD2	TRBV3-1/TRBV3-2	NA	TRBJ2-3	TGTGCCAGCAGCCCCCTGGGACTAGCGGGAGAAAAAGATACGCAGTATTTT	CASSPLGLAGEKDTQYF
NA	TRBV5-4	NA	TRBJ1-6	TGTGCCAGCAGCTTGTTACCCGGCGGGGTCGGATCACCCCTCCACTTT	CASSLLPGGVGSPLHF
NA	TRBV7-2	NA	TRBJ1-5	TGTGCCAGCAGCTTAGCGCAGGAGCAGGGGCGAGGGAGCAATCAGCCCCAGCATTTT	CASSLAQEQGRGSNQPQHF
TRBD1	TRBV25-1	NA	TRBJ2-7	TGTGCCAGCAGAGGGACAGCACCTCCCTACGAGCAGTACTTC	CASRGTAPPYEQYF
TRBD1	TRBV28	NA	TRBJ2-7	TGTGCCAGCAGTTTAACCGGGACAGGGAGCGCCTACGAGCAGTACTTC	CASSLTGTGSAYEQYF
TRBD1	TRBV24-1	NA	TRBJ2-3	TGTGCCACCAGTGATTTAACAGGGGGCGAAGATACGCAGTATTTT	CATSDLTGGEDTQYF
TRBD1	TRBV28	NA	TRBJ2-7	TGTGCCAGCAGTTTTGGGACAGGGGTTGACGAGCAGTACTTC	CASSFGTGVDEQYF
NA	TRBV24-1	NA	TRBJ2-1	TGTGCCACCAGTGTCAGAGGGTTCAATGAGCAGTTCTTC	CATSVRGFNEQFF
NA	TRBV11-3	NA	TRBJ2-5	TGTGCCAGCAGCTCGACATACCAGGAGACCCAGTACTTC	CASSSTYQETQYF
TRBD1	TRBV9	NA	TRBJ1-2	TGTGCCAGCAGCGTAGGGGGACAGGGGGAAGGTAACACCTTC	CASSVGGQGEGNTF
NA	TRBV9	NA	TRBJ1-2	TGTGCCAGCAGCGGCCGACAAGGAATCTATGGCTACACCTTC	CASSGRQGIYGYTF
TRBD2	TRBV7-3	NA	TRBJ2-1	TGTGCCAGCAGCTCGGCGGGACTAGGATACAATGAGCAGTTCTTC	CASSSAGLGYNEQFF
NA	TRBV7-6	NA	TRBJ1-5	TGTGCCAGCAGCTTAGCATCCCCATTTGGGCAGAACAATCAGCCCCAGCATTTT	CASSLASPFGQNNQPQHF
NA	TRBV29-1	NA	TRBJ2-5	TGCAGCGTTGCGGGCGGACAAGCGGGCAGATTCGGGGCCCAGTACTTC	CSVAGGQAGRFGAQYF
NA	TRBV4-2	NA	TRBJ2-7	TGTGCCAGCAGCCAAGATGCTAACTCCTACGAGCAGTACTTC	CASSQDANSYEQYF
NA	TRBV28	NA	TRBJ1-2	TGTGCCAGCTATCCCCGACAGATTTCTGGCTACACCTTC	CASYPRQISGYTF
TRBD2	TRBV7-6	NA	TRBJ2-3	TGTGCCAGCAGCTTAACCCCGGGACTAGCGGGCCTTGGCACAGATACGCAGTATTTT	CASSLTPGLAGLGTDTQYF